This entry concerns a single T cell receptor (beta chain). This clone showed up many times. Its antigen remains undetermined. No much larger clonotype is one base removed from it; base qualities were not supplied. None of the patients had been given any treatment before thyroid surgery. The study retrospectively analysed patient clinical samples collected from the early 2010s to the late 2010s using T-cell receptor beta sequencing. Libraries were prepared through PCR. Sequenced using an Illumina HiSeq 4000. High-throughput sequencing was used to profile the TCR beta-chain CDR3 region of every patient. For the original study's pipeline: CDR3 differences across clinicopathological groups were used to build a classifier for discriminating distant-metastatic papillary thyroid cancer patients. The Shannon index was used to measure repertoire diversity, and the Morisita-Horn index was used to measure how similar tumor and blood repertoires were. The public reads were quality trimmed at Q25 with fastp and then assembled into clones with MiXCR by TCRdb, keeping productive beta chains. It is TCRdb's table, rather than the study itself, that gives the V and J calls and clone size. The sample profile shows about 40,000 clones; around an eighth of them were found once. Of the sample, roughly 9.5% falls within the top ten clones.

The CDR3 spans 15 residues, from the cysteine through the phenylalanine. CDR3 DNA is the only sequence kept; it has 45 bases, read in frame from the first base. CDR1 and CDR2, per the germline V gene, are SGHRS and YFSETQ. The junction shows trimming of 7 bases on V and 3 bases on J, and the gene matches do not reach 10 bases of it. This record belongs to a study of metastatic and nonmetastatic thyroid tumors (dated by TCRdb to between 2020 and 2021). General notes on the study: For patients with malignant and with benign thyroid disease, the researchers compared repertoires between peripheral blood samples and tumor or nodule tissue samples.

Results the study describes overall, beyond this receptor: In both blood and tumor samples, malignant tumors were reported to have significantly higher TCR beta diversity than benign nodules.

The receptor was isolated from a female donor with papillary thyroid cancer or a benign thyroid nodule (not recorded which). Some clones in this sample may be carry-over from other donors' samples. Specimen: blood. Recombination linked TRBV5-1 to TRBJ1-3, with 7 bases in between that match TRBD1. The CDR3 sequence is CASGRTGLSGNTIYF. The nucleotides read TGCGCCAGCGGACGGACAGGCCTAAGTGGAAACACCATATATTTT.